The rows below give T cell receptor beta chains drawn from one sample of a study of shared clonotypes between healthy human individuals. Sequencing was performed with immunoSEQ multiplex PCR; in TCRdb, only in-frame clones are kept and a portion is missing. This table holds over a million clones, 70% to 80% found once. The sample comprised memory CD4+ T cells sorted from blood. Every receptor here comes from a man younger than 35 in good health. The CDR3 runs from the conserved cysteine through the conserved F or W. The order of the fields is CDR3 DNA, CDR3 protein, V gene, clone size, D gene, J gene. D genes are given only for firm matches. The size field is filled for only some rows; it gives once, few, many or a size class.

TGTGCCATCGGGACTCACAGTTCGGAGACCCAGTACTTC	CAIGTHSSETQYF	TRBV10-3	once	NA	TRBJ2-5
TGCGCCAGCAGCGTCCGGGACGGCTCCTATGGCTACACCTTC	CASSVRDGSYGYTF	TRBV5-5	NA	NA	TRBJ1-2
TGTGCCAGTAGTAGAGGGAGTTTAAGAAATACAGATACGCAGTATTTT	CASSRGSLRNTDTQYF	TRBV19	NA	NA	TRBJ2-3
TGTGCCAGTAGCGGGACAAACAATCAGCCCCAGCATTTT	CASSGTNNQPQHF	TRBV19	NA	NA	TRBJ1-5
TGTGCCAGCAGTCACAGGGAAGAGACCCAGTACTTC	CASSHREETQYF	TRBV25-1	NA	NA	TRBJ2-5
TGTGCCAGCAGTTACGTGGGACTAGGCACAGATACGCAGTATTTT	CASSYVGLGTDTQYF	TRBV6-5	NA	TRBD2	TRBJ2-3
TGTGCCACCAGCAGAGATCGAACAGACGGAAAACTGTTTTTT	CATSRDRTDGKLFF	TRBV15	NA	NA	TRBJ1-4
TGTGCCAGCAGCTCCCGGACCGGCGCCGTTGCGCAGTATTTT	CASSSRTGAVAQYF	TRBV7-2	NA	NA	TRBJ2-3
TGTGCCAGCAGCGCCGACAGCACAGATACGCAGTATTTT	CASSADSTDTQYF	TRBV2	NA	NA	TRBJ2-3
TGTGCCAGCAGCTTAGATCAGGGCGGGGAGCTGTTTTTT	CASSLDQGGELFF	TRBV11-3	few	NA	TRBJ2-2
TGTGCCACCAGCCCAGGTGGCAGGGGAATCACAGATACGCAGTATTTT	CATSPGGRGITDTQYF	TRBV15	NA	NA	TRBJ2-3
TGCAGCGCCGGACAGGGGCGAGCTAACTATGGCTACACCTTC	CSAGQGRANYGYTF	TRBV29-1	NA	TRBD1	TRBJ1-2
TGTGCCAGCATCCTGGTACAGGGGGCCATCAATGAGCAGTTCTTC	CASILVQGAINEQFF	TRBV5-6	NA	TRBD1	TRBJ2-1
TGTGCCATCAGTGAGTCGACGGAGACCAACTACACCTTC	CAISESTETNYTF	TRBV10-3	NA	NA	TRBJ1-2
TGCGCCAGCAGCCCAGCGGGACACCAAGTCGGGGGAGCTTTCTTT	CASSPAGHQVGGAFF	TRBV4-1	NA	NA	TRBJ1-1
TGCAGCGTTGAATGGAACACTGAAGCTTTCTTT	CSVEWNTEAFF	TRBV29-1	few	NA	TRBJ1-1
TGTGCCAGCAGCTTGGCGCGGGGGGGCACAGATACGCAGTATTTT	CASSLARGGTDTQYF	TRBV5-4	NA	TRBD2	TRBJ2-3
TGTGCCAGCAGACGACAGTACACAGATACGCAGTATTTT	CASRRQYTDTQYF	TRBV6-5	NA	NA	TRBJ2-3
TGCGCCAGCAGCTTGGGCCCTTCCGTGAAAACTGAAGCTTTCTTT	CASSLGPSVKTEAFF	TRBV5-1	NA	NA	TRBJ1-1
TGTGCCAGCAGCTTAAATCCAGCGGGAGAGGGCGAGCAGTACTTC	CASSLNPAGEGEQYF	TRBV7-2	few	TRBD2	TRBJ2-7
TGTGCCAGTAGTCCTAACAGGGACAATGAGCAGTTCTTC	CASSPNRDNEQFF	TRBV19	NA	NA	TRBJ2-1
TGTGCCAGCACCAAGTGGGGCAGTAAAGAGACCCAATACTTC	CASTKWGSKETQYF	TRBV6-5	NA	NA	TRBJ2-5
TGTGCCTGGAGTGTTTTGCAGGGGACCAATCAGCCCCAGCATTTT	CAWSVLQGTNQPQHF	TRBV30	NA	NA	TRBJ1-5
TGTGCCAGCAGCTTAAGGCAGGCGGCTTTCTTT	CASSLRQAAFF	TRBV7-8	NA	NA	TRBJ1-1
TGTGCCAGTCTCTCAGGCGGTGAAAAACTGTTTTTT	CASLSGGEKLFF	TRBV28	NA	NA	TRBJ1-4
TGTGCCAGCAGTCCCAGAGATCCTTACGCTGAAAAACTGTTTTTT	CASSPRDPYAEKLFF	TRBV27	NA	NA	TRBJ1-4
TGCGCCAGCAGCCGGGGAGGGGGCTCCTACGAGCAGTACTTC	CASSRGGGSYEQYF	TRBV5-1	NA	NA	TRBJ2-7
TGCGCCAGCAGCTTGCCGAACACTGAAGCTTTCTTT	CASSLPNTEAFF	TRBV5-1	NA	NA	TRBJ1-1
TGTGCCAGCAATACTGGGAGTTCTGGGGCCAACGTCCTGACTTTC	CASNTGSSGANVLTF	TRBV28	NA	NA	TRBJ2-6
TGTGCCAGCAGCTTAGGGGATATGGGGCGTCAGCCCCAGCATTTT	CASSLGDMGRQPQHF	TRBV7-8	NA	NA	TRBJ1-5
TGCGCCAGCAGCTTGGAAGGGACTCATTACGAGCAGTACTTC	CASSLEGTHYEQYF	TRBV5-1	once	NA	TRBJ2-7